Each of the 23 T cell receptor beta chains below was sequenced from the same sample in a study of blood T cell repertoires in COVID-19. Some clones are missing from TCRdb's copy, which holds only in-frame ones; the method was immunoSEQ multiplex PCR. The profile shows fewer than 250,000 clones, 85% to 90% of them singletons. What was sequenced was peripheral blood. The origin of the receptors is a young man with COVID-19, enrolled during active disease.

This sequence joins TRBV3-1 (or the pseudogene TRBV3-2) and TRBJ1-2; perhaps TRBD1 as D (5 bases). Per the germline V gene, CDR1 is LGHDT and CDR2 is YNNKEL (reference sequence). Trimming took off 3 bases at V and 4 bases at J, with 12 bases between the two ends. The CDR3 runs 14 residues. In nucleotides, the CDR3 is TGTGCCAGCAGCCAGGGACTGCCCGCCTATGGCTACACCTTC. It encodes CASSQGLPAYGYTF.

This clone appeared once. The rearrangement uses TRBV19 and TRBJ1-2, with a tentative D call TRBD1 (6 bases). Trimming removed 5 bases at V and 4 bases at J, with 23 bases between. CDR3 size: 17 residues. Germline-derived CDR1 and CDR2 are LNHDA and SQIVND (reference sequence). CDR3 in DNA: TGTGCCAGTAGTTCCAGGAGGCGACAGACAGGCTTCTATGGCTACACCTTC. Translating gives CASSSRRRQTGFYGYTF.

CDR3 sequence (DNA): TGTGCCAGCAGCTTAGTAGGTGGGACAGGGGCCGGGGAGCTGTTTTTT. It codes for CASSLVGGTGAGELFF. This sequence joins TRBV7-8 and TRBJ2-2; 10 bases match TRBD1. Germline-derived CDR1 and CDR2 are SGHVS and FQNEAQ. V lost 1 base and J lost 6; bases outside the gene matches: 5. There are 16 residues in the CDR3.

This chain joins TRBV11-2 and TRBJ2-5; D not resolved. The CDR3 loop spans 14 amino acids. V lost 4 bases, J lost 2 bases, and 11 bases lay in between. Germline loops: CDR1 SGHAT, CDR2 FQNNGV. For the CDR3, the DNA is TGTGCCAGCAGCTCCCTAACGTGGCAAGAGACCCAGTACTTC. Its protein is CASSSLTWQETQYF.

This clone was found a few times. The chain combines TRBV5-6 with TRBJ1-6; D is unresolved. Germline loops: CDR1 SGHDT, CDR2 YYEEEE. The CDR3 has 17 amino acids. Trimming removed 5 bases at V and 2 bases at J, with 17 bases between. CDR3 bases: TGTGCCAGCAGAGCGGAGGGTTCTAGTCCCTATAATTCACCCCTCCACTTT. Residues: CASRAEGSSPYNSPLHF.

V and J are TRBV19 and TRBJ1-2, with 10 positions matching TRBD1. Trimming at V came to 5 bases and at J to 5 bases, leaving 14 bases not matched to a gene. The CDR3 covers 17 residues. Germline assignment: CDR1 LNHDA and CDR2 SQIVND (reference sequence). The CDR3 coding sequence is TGTGCCAGTAGTCCAGACTCCGGGACAGGGGACTATTATGGCTACACCTTC. Its translation is CASSPDSGTGDYYGYTF.

The CDR3 coding sequence is TGTGCCAGCACTTCCGTTCAACAGGGCTACGAGCAGTACTTC. Amino acid sequence: CASTSVQQGYEQYF. This sequence joins TRBV6-6 and TRBJ2-7; weak D call: TRBD1 (6 bases). Trimming took off 7 bases at V and 3 bases at J, with 16 bases between the two ends. The V gene's germline CDR1 is MNHNY and CDR2 SVGAGI (reference sequence). CDR3 length: 14 residues.

This clone was counted a few times. This chain uses TRBV11-1 with TRBJ1-2; maybe TRBD1 (5 bases). Germline CDR1 and CDR2: SGHAT and FQDESV (reference sequence). V shed 2 bases and J shed 2 bases, with 9 bases lying between them. The CDR3 runs 14 residues. The CDR3 nucleotides are TGTGCCAGCAGCTTATCAACAGGCAACTATGGCTACACCTTC. Translated, it gives CASSLSTGNYGYTF.

Of note for this clone: The same CDR3 also results from other DNA sequences found in this sample. The chain uses TRBV28 and TRBJ1-5; D is unresolved. The CDR3 runs to 12 residues. The germline V and J ends were trimmed by 6 bases and 6 bases, with 9 bases remaining between them. CDR1 and CDR2 from the germline V gene are MDHEN and SYDVKM. This chain's CDR3 is CASSPSGQPQHF. The CDR3 DNA reads as TGTGCCAGCAGCCCCTCGGGTCAGCCCCAGCATTTT.

The chain uses TRBV7-2 and TRBJ1-5, with D possibly matching TRBD1 (6 bases). Germline CDR1 SGHTA, CDR2 FQGNSA. Trimming removed 0 bases from V and 4 bases from J, with 13 bases in between. The length of the CDR3 is 16 residues. The CDR3: CASSLALRGGNQPQHF. The CDR3 bases are TGTGCCAGCAGCTTAGCGCTAAGGGGGGGGAATCAGCCCCAGCATTTT.

The chain couples TRBV6-2 or TRBV6-3 to TRBJ2-7; 8 positions agree with TRBD1. Germline-derived CDR1 and CDR2 are MNHEY and SVGEGT. Losses at the gene ends were 5 bases for V and 0 bases for J; bases not matched to a gene: 6. This CDR3 is 15 amino acids long. CDR3 residues: CASSTRQGPSYEQYF. The DNA for the CDR3 is TGTGCCAGCAGTACCAGACAGGGGCCCTCCTACGAGCAGTACTTC.

The chain recombines TRBV7-8 with TRBJ1-6; no firm D call. Trimming removed 1 base at V and 5 bases at J, with 9 bases between. The CDR3 extends over 15 amino acids. Germline values: CDR1 SGHVS, CDR2 FQNEAQ. CDR3 in amino acids: CASSLGYQDNSPLHF. The CDR3 DNA reads TGTGCCAGCAGCTTAGGGTATCAGGATAATTCACCCCTCCACTTT.

The gene calls are TRBV19 and TRBJ2-1, with TRBD2 matching 9 bases. The CDR3 runs to 17 residues. Germline CDR1 LNHDA, CDR2 SQIVND (reference sequence). The V gene end was trimmed by 2 bases and the J gene end by 0 bases; junction bases not matched to a gene: 5. CDR3 in amino acids: CASSIPGLAVSYNEQFF. The CDR3 DNA is TGTGCCAGTAGTATACCGGGACTAGCAGTCTCCTACAATGAGCAGTTCTTC.

This clone was observed once. This rearrangement joins TRBV18 to TRBJ2-1; D might be TRBD1 (6 bases). The V gene's germline CDR1 is KGHSH and CDR2 LQKENI. The CDR3 totals 12 residues. Trimming stripped 6 bases from V and 7 bases from J, with 10 bases between. The CDR3 region has the DNA TGTGCCAGCTCTCCCCAGGGGAATGAGCAGTTCTTC. It codes for CASSPQGNEQFF.

In nucleotides, the CDR3 is TGTGCCAGCAGCTTTGACAGGGTGAACACTGAAGCTTTCTTT. It encodes CASSFDRVNTEAFF. The rearrangement links TRBV5-6 to TRBJ1-1; 7 bases line up with TRBD1. Germline trimming cut 2 bases from V and 0 bases from J; bases unmatched to any gene: 1. CDR1 SGHDT and CDR2 YYEEEE come from the germline V gene. CDR3 length: 14 amino acids.

V gene TRBV9 combines with J gene TRBJ1-6; D possibly corresponds to TRBD1 (5 bases). Germline values: CDR1 SGDLS, CDR2 YYNGEE. This CDR3 is 17 amino acids long. Deletions cut 0 bases from V and 2 bases from J, with 12 bases between. The CDR3 nucleotides are TGTGCCAGCAGCGTAGCTCCCAGGGTAACCTATAATTCACCCCTCCACTTT. Amino acid sequence: CASSVAPRVTYNSPLHF.

V and J are TRBV6-2 or TRBV6-3 and TRBJ2-1; tentatively, D is TRBD2 (6 bases). The V gene lost 0 bases and the J gene lost 8 bases, with 14 bases spanning the gap. This CDR3 spans 15 amino acids. The germline CDR1 and CDR2 sequences are MNHEY and SVGEGT. The CDR3: CASSYSGGDKDEQFF. The CDR3 DNA is TGTGCCAGCAGTTACTCGGGAGGCGATAAGGATGAGCAGTTCTTC.

J is TRBJ1-2 and V is TRBV28; 8 bases align to TRBD1. Germline V gene sequence: CDR1 MDHEN, CDR2 SYDVKM. CDR3 length equals 16 residues. Trimming at V came to 3 bases and at J to 4 bases, leaving 10 bases not matched to a gene. This chain's CDR3 is CASSFSPQGDSYGYTF. The CDR3 nucleotides are TGTGCCAGCAGTTTCTCCCCACAGGGGGATAGCTATGGCTACACCTTC.

The rearrangement joins TRBV11-2 to TRBJ2-1; D is perhaps TRBD2 (5 bases). Germline CDR1 is SGHAT and CDR2 is FQNNGV. This CDR3 is built from 16 residues. The germline V and J ends were trimmed by 3 bases and 0 bases, with 12 bases remaining between them. The CDR3 nucleotides are TGTGCCAGCAGCTTGGCGACTACCTTCTCCTACAATGAGCAGTTCTTC. Translated, it gives CASSLATTFSYNEQFF.

This sequence joins TRBV5-1 and TRBJ2-4; the D is unclear. Germline lookup yields CDR1 SGHRS and CDR2 YFSETQ. The CDR3 consists of 15 residues. V lost 4 bases to trimming and J lost 8 bases, with 19 bases between them. Written as DNA, the CDR3 is TGCGCCAGCAGCCTAAATCGACTCGGTGCGGACATTCAGTACTTC. Its protein product is CASSLNRLGADIQYF.

This clone was detected only once. The gene calls are TRBV18 and TRBJ2-3; 8 bases align to TRBD1. The V segment lost 1 base and the J segment 4 bases; nucleotides outside the gene matches: 4. Per the germline V gene, CDR1 is KGHSH and CDR2 is LQKENI. This CDR3 has 15 amino acids. The CDR3 sequence is CASSPLGQGSDTQYF. CDR3 coding DNA: TGTGCCAGCTCACCACTTGGACAGGGATCAGATACGCAGTATTTT.

This chain joins TRBV5-8 and TRBJ2-7; D is unresolved. Trimming stripped 4 bases from V and 0 bases from J, with 14 bases between. This CDR3 is 15 amino acids long. The germline CDR1 and CDR2 sequences are SGHTS and YDEGEE. The CDR3 DNA follows: TGTGCCAGCAGCCCTAAGCCGGGTTTCTCCTACGAGCAGTACTTC. As protein: CASSPKPGFSYEQYF.

V gene TRBV9 combines with J gene TRBJ2-2; no reliable D call. Germline-derived CDR1 and CDR2 are SGDLS and YYNGEE. The CDR3 has 14 amino acids. The V gene lost 1 base and the J gene lost 6 bases, with 10 bases spanning the gap. The DNA of the CDR3 is TGTGCCAGCAGCGTATACCCGCGGCCCGGGGAGCTGTTTTTT. As protein: CASSVYPRPGELFF.